These 20 T cell receptor beta chains were all obtained from the same sample, sequenced in a study of cytomegalovirus exposure and HLA in healthy donors. 60 Vbeta and 13 Jbeta primers were used in PCR. Only in-frame clones appear in the TCRdb table, and some are missing; sequencing was by immunoSEQ multiplex PCR. This table lists 180,000 or so clones. The sequenced material came from PBMCs. These receptors were obtained from a woman under 30 in good health and CMV-seropositive.

DNA of the CDR3: TGTGCCTGGGCTACAGGGTTTGATCAGCCCCAGCATTTT. It encodes CAWATGFDQPQHF. The rearrangement joins TRBV30 to TRBJ1-5, with a tentative D call TRBD1 (6 bases). CDR3 length equals 13 residues. Germline V gives CDR1 GTSNPN, CDR2 SVGIG (reference sequence). With 5 bases removed from V and 5 bases from J, the gap between germline ends came to 13 bases.

V usage is TRBV15 and J usage is TRBJ2-7; 10 bases fit TRBD2. Germline-derived CDR1 and CDR2 are LNHNV and YYDKDF (reference sequence). The CDR3 loop spans 15 amino acids. The V and J ends lost 0 bases and 3 bases, in that order; junction bases with no gene match: 2. In nucleotides, the CDR3 is TGTGCCACCAGCAGAGACGCTAGCGGGAGCTACGAGCAGTACTTC. This encodes CATSRDASGSYEQYF.

The gene calls are TRBV5-1 and TRBJ2-5; 9 positions match TRBD2. CDR1 is SGHRS, CDR2 YFSETQ, per germline. The junction had 10 bases not matched to a gene; V was cut back by 6 bases and J by 4 bases. CDR3 size: 15 residues. The CDR3 DNA follows: TGCGCCAGCAACCCCTCGGGACTAGCCTTAGAGACCCAGTACTTC. Its translation: CASNPSGLALETQYF.

The chain links TRBV27 to TRBJ1-5; perhaps TRBD1 as D (6 bases). The CDR3 totals 14 residues. CDR1 MNHEY and CDR2 SMNVEV come from the germline V gene (reference sequence). V lost 5 bases to trimming and J lost 9 bases, with 17 bases between them. In nucleotides, the CDR3 is TGTGCCAGCAGTAAGGACAGCCCCGTAGGGCCCCAGCATTTT. It encodes CASSKDSPVGPQHF.

The rearrangement links TRBV5-4 to TRBJ2-3; 10 nucleotides line up with TRBD1. The CDR3 totals 15 residues. V shed 0 bases, J shed 7 bases, and the junction held 5 bases outside the gene matches. Germline CDR1 is SGHNT and CDR2 is YYREEE (reference sequence). Here the CDR3 reads CASSLVGQGKNTQYF. CDR3 sequence (DNA): TGTGCCAGCAGCTTGGTGGGACAGGGGAAAAATACGCAGTATTTT.

This chain uses TRBV5-5 with TRBJ1-1; the D gene is possibly TRBD1 (5 bases). This CDR3 has 14 amino acids. The V end was cut by 3 bases, the J end by 4 bases, with 13 bases between. Germline V lookup: CDR1 SGHKS, CDR2 YYEKEE (reference sequence). The CDR3, as DNA: TGTGCCAGCAGCTATGGGCGGGGGAGCACTGAAGCTTTCTTT. Its protein is CASSYGRGSTEAFF.

This chain joins TRBV2 and TRBJ2-7; weak D call: TRBD2 (6 bases). The V gene's germline CDR1 is SNHLY and CDR2 FYNNEI. V was cut by 9 bases and J by 3 bases, with 15 bases left in between. The CDR3 totals 13 residues. CDR3 region: CARHMTRLYEQYF. CDR3 coding DNA: TGTGCCAGGCATATGACTAGACTCTACGAGCAGTACTTC.

The genes are TRBV19 and TRBJ1-2; D perhaps matches TRBD1 (6 bases). CDR1 is LNHDA, CDR2 SQIVND, per germline (reference sequence). The V gene lost 4 bases and the J gene lost 7 bases, with 10 bases spanning the gap. There are 12 residues in the CDR3. The CDR3 DNA reads as TGTGCCAGTAGTACCACAGGGTCTGGCTACACCTTC. Protein: CASSTTGSGYTF. The whole variable domain, filled in from reference TRBV19 and TRBJ1-2, reads DGGITQSPKYLFRKEGQNVTLSCEQNLNHDAMYWYRQDPGQGLRLIYYSQIVNDFQKGDIAEGYSVSREKKESFPLTVTSAQKNPTAFYLCASSTTGSGYTFGSGTRLTVV.

V and J are TRBV9 and TRBJ2-7; 8 bases line up with TRBD2. CDR3 length equals 15 residues. Losses at the gene ends were 0 bases for V and 4 bases for J; bases not matched to a gene: 6. Germline loops: CDR1 SGDLS, CDR2 YYNGEE. The CDR3 DNA follows: TGTGCCAGCAGCGTAGATGCGGGAGGTATTTACGAGCAGTACTTC. This encodes CASSVDAGGIYEQYF.

The V and J genes are TRBV25-1 and TRBJ2-7, with D possibly matching TRBD2 (6 bases). This CDR3 region has 14 residues. Looked up from germline, CDR1 is MGHDK and CDR2 is SYGVNS. V was pared by 4 bases and J by 3 bases, with 13 bases between. The DNA for the CDR3 is TGTGCCAGCAGTGGGCCCGGGACTCTCTACGAGCAGTACTTC. As protein: CASSGPGTLYEQYF.

The V call is TRBV7-8, the J call TRBJ1-1, with unresolved D. Germline V gene data show CDR1 as SGHVS and CDR2 as FQNEAQ. Trimming pared 2 bases from V and 0 bases from J, leaving 16 bases between. The CDR3 totals 17 residues. The CDR3 coding sequence is TGTGCCAGCAGCTTACGTGGGGAGCCTAGACTGAACACTGAAGCTTTCTTT. It is translated as CASSLRGEPRLNTEAFF.

V and J are TRBV9 and TRBJ1-4; TRBD1 might be the D (6 bases). The CDR3 runs 15 residues. V was clipped by 3 bases and J by 4 bases, with 13 bases between them. The V gene's germline CDR1 is SGDLS and CDR2 YYNGEE. The CDR3 region has the DNA TGTGCCAGCAGCGCCAGGGAAGGGGGTAATGAAAAACTGTTTTTT. This sequence encodes CASSAREGGNEKLFF.

CDR3 in DNA: TGTGCCAGCAGCTTCTGGGACAGAGCTAACTATGGCTACACCTTC. This translates into CASSFWDRANYGYTF. J is TRBJ1-2 and V is TRBV5-4, with 7 bases aligning to TRBD1. The CDR3 is made up of 15 amino acids. V lost 2 bases and J lost 0; bases outside the gene matches: 4. From germline, CDR1 is SGHNT and CDR2 YYREEE (reference sequence).

The chain employs TRBV14 and TRBJ2-3; no definite D call. Per the germline V gene, CDR1 is SGHDN and CDR2 is FVKESK. With 4 bases removed from V and 1 base from J, the gap between germline ends came to 12 bases. The CDR3 spans 15 residues. CDR3: CASSRTADRTDTQYF. The CDR3 nucleotides read TGTGCCAGCAGCCGTACTGCGGATCGCACAGATACGCAGTATTTT.

This sequence joins TRBV18 and TRBJ2-1; D perhaps matches TRBD2 (5 bases). This CDR3 has 15 amino acids. From germline, CDR1 is KGHSH and CDR2 LQKENI. Trimming removed 6 bases at V and 1 base at J, with 13 bases between. CDR3 bases: TGTGCCAGCTCCCTGGACTTTGATTCCTACAATGAGCAGTTCTTC. Translated: CASSLDFDSYNEQFF.

V is TRBV7-9 and J is TRBJ2-3; D is possibly TRBD1 (6 bases). V was clipped by 3 bases and J by 4 bases, with 11 bases between them. The CDR3 contains 14 residues. Germline CDR1 and CDR2: SEHNR and FQNEAQ (reference sequence). CDR3 sequence reads: CASSFSQGPDTQYF. CDR3 nucleotide sequence: TGTGCCAGCAGCTTCTCACAGGGCCCAGATACGCAGTATTTT.

The J gene is TRBJ2-7, the V gene TRBV29-1; 7 bases agree with TRBD1. J gave up 3 bases and V 5 bases, and 7 bases lay outside the gene matches. CDR3 length equals 13 residues. The V gene's germline CDR1 is SQVTM and CDR2 ANQGSEA. The CDR3 DNA follows: TGCAGCGTTTTAGGGGGCGCTAGCTACGAGCAGTACTTC. Residues: CSVLGGASYEQYF.

The chain is built from TRBV18 and TRBJ2-1, with TRBD2 matching 7 bases. Germline V lookup: CDR1 KGHSH, CDR2 LQKENI. J was trimmed by 8 bases and V by 2 bases; bases with no gene match: 0. The CDR3 spans 12 residues. CDR3 coding DNA: TGTGCCAGCTCACCAGGGGGGGATGAGCAGTTCTTC. It codes for CASSPGGDEQFF.

This chain connects TRBV19 to TRBJ1-2; 7 bases line up with TRBD1. V lost 4 bases to trimming and J lost 8 bases; unmatched junction nucleotides: 10. CDR3 length equals 14 residues. The germline gives CDR1 LNHDA, CDR2 SQIVND (reference sequence). The CDR3 sequence: CASSKGAGQGGYTF. The CDR3 coding sequence is TGTGCCAGTAGTAAGGGGGCAGGGCAAGGGGGCTACACCTTC.

The chain recombines TRBV30 with TRBJ2-7, with 7 bases lining up with TRBD2. Germline V gene lookup returns CDR1 GTSNPN and CDR2 SVGIG (reference sequence). The CDR3 is 14 amino acids. Trimming removed 0 bases from V and 8 bases from J; junction bases left unmatched: 10. The CDR3 nucleotides read TGTGCCTGGAGTGTAGATAGCGGGCTAACCAAGCAGTACTTC. This codes for CAWSVDSGLTKQYF.